Included here is one T cell receptor beta chain sequence, with context. The target antigen is unknown. The data derive from a study of T cell clonotyping in hematopoietic cell transplantation. Whole-study results and caveats: Graft donor and pretransplant recipient Inverse Simpson Index values predicted broader posttransplant TCR diversity. After transplant, recipient diversity fell while pathologically expanded clonotypes grew through day 180. No sorting was done, leaving CD4 and CD8 contributions mixed. At the given depth, recipient repertoires were over 95% de novo clonotypes.

Germline V gene data show CDR1 as GTSNPN and CDR2 as SVGIG (reference sequence). The CDR3 is 13 residues long. Trimming stripped 2 bases from V and 0 bases from J, with 8 bases between. Sequencing was performed with immunoSEQ multiplex PCR; in TCRdb, only in-frame clones are kept and a portion is missing. The sample has roughly 4,800 clones; around 19% are singletons. This sequence was found in a young adult male patient who had an allogeneic stem cell transplant, so the T cells may come from the graft donor. Some clones in this sample may be carry-over from other donors' samples. Sequences were derived from PBMCs, sampled 180 days after allogeneic stem cell transplant. The chain carries TRBV30 and TRBJ2-7, with D perhaps matching TRBD1 (5 bases). In DNA form, the CDR3 reads TGTGCCTGGAGTTACAGGACCTCCTACGAGCAGTACTTC. This sequence encodes CAWSYRTSYEQYF.